This TCR beta chain was sequenced for a study of T-cell memory formation after mild COVID-19. Study-wide findings and caveats: Within pre-infection memory, some responding clones were found, suggesting cross-reactive memory joined. From day 15 to 85, contracting clones were balanced between CD4 and CD8, whereas later expanders leaned toward CD4+. Of the contracting clones, CD4+ ones lay mainly in CM and EM, and CD8+ ones in EMRA.

In TCRdb, the 5' RACE reads were re-called with MiXCR into one record per CDR3 protein. The sample lists some 150,000 distinct CDR3 sequences; less than 20% were seen once. This clonotype was seen a few times. Its antigen remains unknown. CDR3 size: 15 residues. V lost 2 bases and J 4 bases, leaving 13 bases between the germline ends. The germline gives CDR1 SGHRS, CDR2 YFSETQ. The chain links TRBV5-1 to TRBJ2-4; perhaps D is TRBD1 or TRBD2 (5 bases each). Sequencing was performed on PBMCs or a T cell subset sorted from them (not recorded which). This clonotype was obtained from an adult woman who had mild COVID-19 (a few samples of this study predate the infection). Cell type and time point are not known. The CDR3 coding sequence is TGCGCCAGCAGCTTCGGAAGAGGGGAGAAAAACATTCAGTACTTC. Protein product: CASSFGRGEKNIQYF.